This entry lists 19 T cell receptor beta chains sequenced from one sample in a study of blood T cell repertoires in COVID-19. The repertoire was sequenced with immunoSEQ multiplex PCR; TCRdb's copy has only in-frame clones and lacks some. Of about 82,000 clones in the sample, about 89% were seen once. The sample was PBMCs or T cells enriched from blood (not recorded which). The source of these receptors is a woman between 50 and 59 years old with acute COVID-19.

This clone has only one observation. The rearrangement links TRBV3-1 (or the pseudogene TRBV3-2) to TRBJ2-7, with unresolved D. V was trimmed by 3 bases and J by 0 bases, leaving 9 bases between them. Germline lookup yields CDR1 LGHDT and CDR2 YNNKEL (reference sequence). The CDR3 has 14 residues. CDR3: CASSQHVSSYEQYF. For the CDR3, the DNA is TGTGCCAGCAGCCAGCACGTCAGCTCCTACGAGCAGTACTTC.

This clone has only one observation. One junction end disagrees with the germline gene, perhaps due to a read error. The V and J genes are TRBV19 and TRBJ1-2; maybe TRBD1 (6 bases). The CDR3 covers 14 residues. Germline V gene sequence: CDR1 LNHDA, CDR2 SQIVND (reference sequence). The CDR3 loop is CASSTRSRPRQVSF. CDR3 coding DNA: TGTGCCAGTAGTACGCGCTCCCGCCCCAGACAGGTCTCCTTC.

This clone was counted once. The chain is built from TRBV2 and TRBJ1-3, with D possibly TRBD1 on 5 matching bases. The CDR3 spans 15 residues. The V and J ends lost 5 bases and 0 bases respectively, with 11 bases between them. CDR1 and CDR2 (germline): SNHLY, FYNNEI. The CDR3 is CASSSGGSSGNTIYF. CDR3 bases: TGTGCCAGCAGTAGCGGGGGAAGCTCTGGAAACACCATATATTTT.

This CDR3 is CASSLRQVNEKLFF. In DNA, the CDR3 is TGTGCCAGCAGCTTGAGACAGGTTAATGAAAAACTGTTTTTT. This chain joins TRBV5-5 and TRBJ1-4; D might be TRBD1 (6 bases). Germline V gene lookup returns CDR1 SGHKS and CDR2 YYEKEE (reference sequence). This CDR3 has 14 amino acids. V dropped 1 base and J dropped 4 bases, with 8 bases sitting between them.

The V and J genes are TRBV3-1 (or the pseudogene TRBV3-2) and TRBJ1-1; D is perhaps TRBD1 (6 bases). Trimming removed 0 bases from V and 5 bases from J, with 13 bases in between. CDR3 length: 15 residues. The germline CDR1 and CDR2 sequences are LGHDT and YNNKEL (reference sequence). The CDR3 region has the DNA TGTGCCAGCAGCCAAGACCAGGGGATGGGGACTGAAGCTTTCTTT. Protein: CASSQDQGMGTEAFF.

CDR3 protein: CASRLAGSTDTQYF. As DNA, the CDR3 is TGTGCCAGCAGGCTAGCGGGGAGCACAGATACGCAGTATTTT. This rearrangement joins TRBV27 to TRBJ2-3; 9 nucleotides match TRBD2. Germline lookup yields CDR1 MNHEY and CDR2 SMNVEV (reference sequence). CDR3 size: 14 residues. V gave up 6 bases and J gave up 0 bases; unmatched junction bases: 1.

This chain uses TRBV3-1 (or the pseudogene TRBV3-2) with TRBJ1-2; D is perhaps TRBD1 (5 bases). Trimming cost V 2 bases and J 4 bases, with 14 bases left between them. Germline V CDR1 and CDR2: LGHDT, YNNKEL (reference sequence). The CDR3 extends over 15 amino acids. CDR3 nucleotides: TGTGCCAGCAGCCAAACCCCTACAGGAGCCTATGGCTACACCTTC. Residues: CASSQTPTGAYGYTF.

V is TRBV7-6 and J is TRBJ1-4, with D perhaps matching TRBD1 (5 bases). The CDR3 extends over 16 amino acids. V was pared by 1 base and J by 7 bases, with 16 bases between. Germline V lookup: CDR1 SGHVS, CDR2 FNYEAQ. Here the CDR3 DNA reads TGTGCCAGCAGCTTAGATCCAAACAGTAGGGGTGAAAAACTGTTTTTT. As protein: CASSLDPNSRGEKLFF.

The chain has TRBV5-6 and TRBJ2-7; no clear D gene. V was clipped by 3 bases and J by 4 bases, with 8 bases between them. Per germline, CDR1 SGHDT and CDR2 YYEEEE. This CDR3 comprises 12 residues. The CDR3 reads CASSSGLYEQYF. The CDR3 nucleotides read TGTGCCAGCAGCTCCGGTCTGTACGAGCAGTACTTC.

V gene TRBV18 combines with J gene TRBJ2-3; 12 nucleotides match TRBD2. V shed 5 bases and J 0 bases; nucleotides not matched to a gene: 0. In germline, CDR1 is KGHSH, CDR2 LQKENI. The CDR3 is made up of 15 amino acids. CDR3 sequence (DNA): TGTGCCAGCTCAGGGACTAGCGGGAGCACAGATACGCAGTATTTT. Translation gives CASSGTSGSTDTQYF.

V is TRBV5-1 and J is TRBJ2-7, with TRBD1 matching over 8 bases. The germline CDR1 and CDR2 sequences are SGHRS and YFSETQ. J gave up 0 bases and V 4 bases, and 6 bases lay outside the gene matches. The CDR3 contains 15 residues. The CDR3 loop reads CASSQRTGNSYEQYF. The DNA for the CDR3 is TGCGCCAGCAGCCAACGGACAGGGAACTCCTACGAGCAGTACTTC. The full variable domain, with the rest looked up from reference TRBV5-1 and TRBJ2-7, is KAGVTQTPRYLIKTRGQQVTLSCSPISGHRSVSWYQQTPGQGLQFLFEYFSETQRNKGNFPGRFSGRQFSNSRSEMNVSTLELGDSALYLCASSQRTGNSYEQYFGPGTRLTVT.

CDR3 residues: CASSIDSLGEKLFF. In DNA form, the CDR3 reads TGTGCCAGTAGTATCGACAGTTTGGGCGAAAAACTGTTTTTT. The V and J genes are TRBV19 and TRBJ1-4, with a weak D call TRBD1 (5 bases). Germline V gene lookup returns CDR1 LNHDA and CDR2 SQIVND (reference sequence). CDR3 size: 14 residues. Trimming removed 3 bases at V and 8 bases at J, with 13 bases between.

This clone was seen a single time. The chain recombines TRBV18 with TRBJ1-4, with a tentative D call TRBD1 (5 bases). Germline assignment: CDR1 KGHSH and CDR2 LQKENI. Trimming shortened V by 3 bases and J by 8 bases, and 13 bases separated the two germline ends. CDR3 length: 14 amino acids. This CDR3 reads CASSPYAGNEKLFF. The CDR3, as DNA: TGTGCCAGCTCACCTTATGCAGGGAACGAAAAACTGTTTTTT.

This chain connects TRBV10-3 to TRBJ2-1; D not resolved. The CDR3 extends over 14 amino acids. CDR1 and CDR2 from the germline V gene are ENHRY and SYGVKD. V shed 4 bases and J shed 5 bases, with 12 bases lying between them. The CDR3 bases are TGTGCCATCAGTGGCCGGAGTGTGGACAATGAGCAGTTCTTC. Translating gives CAISGRSVDNEQFF.

V usage is TRBV2 and J usage is TRBJ2-1; perhaps TRBD2 as D (6 bases). This CDR3 spans 14 amino acids. CDR1 and CDR2 from the germline V gene are SNHLY and FYNNEI. With 5 bases removed from V and 6 bases from J, the gap between germline ends came to 14 bases. Here the CDR3 DNA reads TGTGCCAGCAGTACTAGCCTGACGCTCAATGAGCAGTTCTTC. Translation: CASSTSLTLNEQFF.

The CDR3 is CATSDTRGSQETQYF. Here the CDR3 DNA reads TGTGCCACCAGTGATACCAGGGGGAGTCAAGAGACCCAGTACTTC. The chain couples TRBV24-1 to TRBJ2-5; the match to TRBD1 covers 7 bases. This CDR3 contains 15 residues. Germline loops: CDR1 KGHDR, CDR2 SFDVKD. Unmatched junction bases numbered 5, after V lost 3 bases and J lost 2 bases.

This clone was found once. CDR3 nucleotide sequence: TGTGCCAGTAGAAACAGCCGAAATTCACCCCTCCACTTT. Protein product: CASRNSRNSPLHF. J is TRBJ1-6 and V is TRBV19; D is unclear. The V gene's germline CDR1 is LNHDA and CDR2 SQIVND (reference sequence). The CDR3 sequence is 13 residues long. V was clipped by 6 bases and J by 7 bases, with 10 bases between them.

V and J are TRBV5-5 and TRBJ1-1, with 7 bases fitting TRBD1. Germline CDR1 reads SGHKS; CDR2 reads YYEKEE (reference sequence). V shed 0 bases and J 11 bases; nucleotides not matched to a gene: 7. The CDR3 length is 13 residues. The CDR3 DNA sequence: TGTGCCAGCAGCTTGGAAACAGGGGATAGGGCTTTCTTT. It encodes CASSLETGDRAFF.

The rearrangement joins TRBV30 to TRBJ1-2; perhaps TRBD1 as D (6 bases). CDR3 size: 15 residues. Germline V gives CDR1 GTSNPN, CDR2 SVGIG (reference sequence). The V and J ends lost 3 bases and 1 base respectively, with 15 bases between them. The CDR3 loop is CAWSRRGGINYGYTF. The CDR3 nucleotides read TGTGCCTGGAGCCGAAGGGGGGGTATTAACTATGGCTACACCTTC.